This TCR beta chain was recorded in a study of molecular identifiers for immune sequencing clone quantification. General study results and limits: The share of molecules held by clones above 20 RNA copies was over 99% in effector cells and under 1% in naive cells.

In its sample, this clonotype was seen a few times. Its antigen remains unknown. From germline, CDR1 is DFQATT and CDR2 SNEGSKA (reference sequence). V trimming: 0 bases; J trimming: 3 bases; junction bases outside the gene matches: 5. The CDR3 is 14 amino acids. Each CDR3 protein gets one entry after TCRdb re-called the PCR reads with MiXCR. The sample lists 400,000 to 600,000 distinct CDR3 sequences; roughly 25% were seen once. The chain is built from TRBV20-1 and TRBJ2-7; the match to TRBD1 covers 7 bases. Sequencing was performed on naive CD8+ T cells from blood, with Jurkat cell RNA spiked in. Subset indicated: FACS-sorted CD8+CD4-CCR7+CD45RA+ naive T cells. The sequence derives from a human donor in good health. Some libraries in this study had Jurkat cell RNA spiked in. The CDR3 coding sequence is TGCAGTGCTAGAGATATGAACAGGGGCTACGAGCAGTACTTC. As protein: CSARDMNRGYEQYF.